Listed below are T cell receptor beta chains from one sample, sequenced in a study of OX40 agonist ivuxolimab in advanced cancers. The protocol was immunoSEQ multiplex PCR, while the TCRdb copy is restricted to in-frame clones and leaves out a portion. The sample shows 45,000 to 60,000 clones, 87% of them seen only once. Sample: CD4+ or CD8+ T cells sorted from blood, taken in a trial of the OX40 agonist ivuxolimab. Every receptor here comes from an adult with an advanced solid tumor such as melanoma, head and neck, liver or kidney cancer. Each CDR3 is given with its conserved first and last residue. A D gene is named only where the DNA matches it firmly. Rows may omit the clone size; those that give it use once, few, many or a size class.

TRBV27,-,-,TRBJ2-7,TGTGCCAGCAGCCCGACAGTTAGACCCTACGAGCAGTACTTC,CASSPTVRPYEQYF
TRBV9,-,-,TRBJ2-5,TGTGCCAGCAGCCCTACAGGGTGGGTGGAGACCCAGTACTTC,CASSPTGWVETQYF
TRBV5-1,-,-,TRBJ2-2,TGCGCCAGCAGCTACTCGACGGTCACCGGGGAGCTGTTTTTT,CASSYSTVTGELFF
TRBV19,-,-,TRBJ1-1,TGTGCCAGTAGTATAACTACAGGAAACACTGAAGCTTTCTTT,CASSITTGNTEAFF
TRBV25-1,-,-,TRBJ2-1,TGTGCCAGCAGTGATGGTAGTATATATGAGCAGTTCTTC,CASSDGSIYEQFF
TRBV9,-,-,TRBJ1-4,TGTGCCAGCAGCGGTCAAACTGAAAAACTGTTTTTT,CASSGQTEKLFF
TRBV7-2,-,-,TRBJ1-5,TGTGCCAGCAGCCCCACGGGGGCTGGGCAGCCCCAGCATTTT,CASSPTGAGQPQHF
TRBV7-9,TRBD1,-,TRBJ1-1,TGTGCCAGCAGAAGGGGACAGGCCCTGAGCACTGAAGCTTTCTTT,CASRRGQALSTEAFF
TRBV7-9,-,-,TRBJ1-5,TGCGCCAGCAGCCAAGATTCCGGGTCAAGTCAGCCCCAGCATTTT,CASSQDSGSSQPQHF
TRBV27,TRBD2,medium-sized,TRBJ2-1,TGTGCCAGCAGTTTGTCCAGCGGGAGGCCTTACAATGAGCAGTTCTTC,CASSLSSGRPYNEQFF
TRBV6-1,-,-,TRBJ1-5,TGTGCCAGCAGTGAGGGCTGGGGGAGCAATCAGCCCCAGCATTTT,CASSEGWGSNQPQHF
TRBV4-1,-,-,TRBJ2-7,TGCGCCAGCAGCCTTATCCGGGACGGGACCTACGAGCAGTACTTC,CASSLIRDGTYEQYF
TRBV29-1,-,once,TRBJ2-1,TGCAGCGTTGATTTGGAGTGGGATGAGCAGTTCTTC,CSVDLEWDEQFF
TRBV5-5,-,once,TRBJ1-4,TGTGCCAGCAGCGCCAGTTTAATCCTTGCAACTAATGAAAAACTGTTTTTT,CASSASLILATNEKLFF
TRBV4-3,-,once,TRBJ2-1,TGCGCCAGCAGCCAATGGACGGGGAATGAGCAGTTCTTC,CASSQWTGNEQFF
TRBV28,TRBD1,few,TRBJ2-7,TGTGCCAGCAGTCTCCCACAGGGGCGCGAGCAGTACTTC,CASSLPQGREQYF
TRBV5-8,-,-,TRBJ1-5,TGTGCCAGCAGCCGTACGGGGGTAGAGTATCAGCCCCAGCATTTT,CASSRTGVEYQPQHF
TRBV5-6,-,-,TRBJ1-3,TGTGCCAGCAGCTTGGGGGGTTTGGGGCCCACCATATATTTT,CASSLGGLGPTIYF
TRBV9,TRBD2,-,TRBJ2-5,TGTGCCAGCAGCGTAGGGCACGGGGGGGGAGAGACCCAGTACTTC,CASSVGHGGGETQYF
TRBV5-6,TRBD1,-,TRBJ1-5,TGTGCCAGCAGCTTTTGGGACAGGGCCAATCAGCCCCAGCATTTT,CASSFWDRANQPQHF
TRBV25-1,-,-,TRBJ2-3,TGTGCCAGCAGTGACCCCACCACAGATACGCAGTATTTT,CASSDPTTDTQYF
TRBV13,TRBD2,-,TRBJ2-7,TGTGCCAGCAGCCCGGGGACTAGCGGCTCCTACGAGCAGTACTTC,CASSPGTSGSYEQYF
TRBV6-1,-,-,TRBJ1-6,TGTGCCGCAGGGTCCAGGGATTCACCCCTCCACTTT,CAAGSRDSPLHF
TRBV27,-,-,TRBJ2-1,TGTGCCAGCAGTTTAAGGGGGGGTCCCTACAATGAGCAGTTCTTC,CASSLRGGPYNEQFF
TRBV9,-,-,TRBJ1-1,TGTGCCAGCAGCGTAGGATCTAGGGCTGAAGCTTTCTTT,CASSVGSRAEAFF
TRBV10-3,-,-,TRBJ1-1,TGTGCCATCGGAGAAGGACAAGAAGCTTTCTTT,CAIGEGQEAFF
TRBV7-3,TRBD1,-,TRBJ1-1,TGTGCCAGCAGCGCGGACAGGGTGAACACTGAAGCTTTCTTT,CASSADRVNTEAFF
TRBV5-5,TRBD1,-,TRBJ1-5,TGTGCCAGCAGCTTGGCCGGGACAGTAGATAATCAGCCCCAGCATTTT,CASSLAGTVDNQPQHF
TRBV13,-,-,TRBJ2-3,TGTGCCAGCAGCTTACCGTCTAGCACAGATACGCAGTATTTT,CASSLPSSTDTQYF
TRBV29-1,-,few,TRBJ1-1,TGCAGCGTTGACCCCAGGGAGCACACTGAAGCTTTCTTT,CSVDPREHTEAFF